What follows are 7 T cell receptor beta chains derived from one specimen sequenced in a study of T-cell reconstitution after alpha-beta-depleted transplantation in children (dated by TCRdb to about 2016). Library prep was done by PCR. The sequencer listed for this sample is Illumina HiSeq 2500. TCR libraries were prepared with molecular barcoding, using unique molecular identifiers to normalize TCRbeta repertoire quantification. TCRdb cleaned the public reads at Q25 with fastp, built clones with MiXCR and kept in-frame beta chains. CDR3 protein duplicates are merged, each entry listing the most common genes and DNA. For this sample there are some 280,000 distinct CDR3 sequences; approximately 9.6% appear just once. The ten largest make up around 9.1% of the sample. The sequencing used PBMCs from the stem cell graft donor, collected from the stem cell graft. The receptors were sampled from a human donor who donated a stem cell graft to a child with SCID.

This clonotype was seen only a few times. The chain uses TRBV10-2 and TRBJ1-2; weak D call: TRBD1 (6 bases). The CDR3 is made up of 14 amino acids. Germline V gives CDR1 WSHSY, CDR2 SAAADI. V was pared by 3 bases and J by 3 bases, with 11 bases between. The CDR3 loop reads CASSEQTGYYGYTF. The DNA of the CDR3 is TGCGCCAGCAGTGAACAGACAGGATACTATGGCTACACCTTC.

The chain uses TRBV20-1 and TRBJ2-5; TRBD2 agrees at 10 bases. Germline CDR1 and CDR2: DFQATT and SNEGSKA (reference sequence). The CDR3 covers 14 residues. The trim removed 3 bases at V and 2 bases at J, leaving 3 bases unmatched. CDR3 protein: CSASRLAGQETQYF. DNA of the CDR3: TGCAGTGCTAGTCGACTAGCGGGTCAAGAGACCCAGTACTTC.

This rearrangement joins TRBV29-1 to TRBJ2-5; 8 positions match TRBD1. Losses at the gene ends were 5 bases for V and 4 bases for J; bases not matched to a gene: 3. There are 12 residues in the CDR3. Germline CDR1 reads SQVTM; CDR2 reads ANQGSEA. DNA of the CDR3: TGCAGCGTTTCAGGGGGCCCAGAGACCCAGTACTTC. Translated: CSVSGGPETQYF.

V and J are TRBV7-8 and TRBJ1-5, with D perhaps TRBD1 (5 bases). The CDR3 consists of 18 residues. Trimming pared 5 bases from V and 6 bases from J, leaving 26 bases between. Germline V gene data show CDR1 as SGHVS and CDR2 as FQNEAQ. CDR3 amino acids: CASSLRGGVGDGGQPQHF. CDR3 in DNA: TGTGCCAGCAGCCTTAGAGGCGGTGTAGGGGACGGAGGTCAGCCCCAGCATTTT.

This clonotype came up a few times. The rearrangement uses TRBV7-8 and TRBJ2-2, with unresolved D. V was pared by 2 bases and J by 7 bases, with 5 bases between. CDR1 and CDR2 (germline): SGHVS, FQNEAQ. The CDR3 is made up of 12 amino acids. The CDR3 protein is CASSLSRGELFF. CDR3 nucleotide sequence: TGTGCCAGCAGCTTAAGTCGCGGGGAGCTGTTTTTT.

This clonotype was detected only a few times. For the CDR3, the DNA is TGCGCCAGCAGGGTGGGACGGCCGATTGCAACTAATGAAAAACTGTTTTTT. The encoded protein is CASRVGRPIATNEKLFF. This sequence joins TRBV5-1 and TRBJ1-4; a weak D match, TRBD1 (5 bases). This CDR3 contains 17 residues. Germline CDR1 is SGHRS and CDR2 is YFSETQ. V shed 5 bases and J shed 0 bases, with 17 bases lying between them.

The sample holds a few counts of this clonotype. The chain recombines TRBV5-5 with TRBJ1-2; maybe TRBD1 (5 bases). The CDR3 spans 15 residues. Per germline, CDR1 SGHKS and CDR2 YYEKEE (reference sequence). V shed 4 bases and J shed 2 bases, with 15 bases lying between them. CDR3 amino acids: CASSPIGAANYGYTF. The CDR3 nucleotides read TGTGCCAGCAGCCCTATAGGGGCAGCAAACTATGGCTACACCTTC.